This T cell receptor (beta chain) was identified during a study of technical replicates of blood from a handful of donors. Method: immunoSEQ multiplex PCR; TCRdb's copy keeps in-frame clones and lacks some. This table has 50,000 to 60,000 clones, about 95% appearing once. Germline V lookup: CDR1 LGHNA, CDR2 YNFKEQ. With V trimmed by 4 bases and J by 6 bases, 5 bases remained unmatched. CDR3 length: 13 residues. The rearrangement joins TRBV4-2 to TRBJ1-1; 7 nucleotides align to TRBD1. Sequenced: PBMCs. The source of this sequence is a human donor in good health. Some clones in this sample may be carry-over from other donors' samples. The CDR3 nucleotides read TGTGCCAGCAGCCCAGGGACAGTCCCTGAAGCTTTCTTT. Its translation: CASSPGTVPEAFF.